This TCR beta chain was captured by sequencing in a study of CD8 T cells in ankylosing spondylitis. Regarding the study as a whole: Earlier literature documents some of the motif variants in reactive arthritis synovial fluid and blood.

As concerns this clonotype: The antigen is undetermined.

Germline CDR1 DFQATT, CDR2 SNEGSKA (reference sequence). This CDR3 spans 13 amino acids. The ends were cut back, 3 bases at V and 6 bases at J, with 12 bases in the middle. Using its own MiXCR run on the 5' RACE reads, TCRdb lists one record per CDR3 protein. The profile shows roughly 220,000 distinct CDR3 sequences, roughly a tenth of them singletons. Sequenced input: blood, either unsorted or a sorted T cell fraction (not recorded which). The TCR originated in a male donor with ankylosing spondylitis or in good health (not recorded which). The chain is built from TRBV20-1 and TRBJ2-1; perhaps TRBD1 as D (5 bases). The CDR3 loop is CSARARAVNEQFF. The CDR3 coding sequence is TGCAGTGCTAGGGCCAGGGCGGTCAATGAGCAGTTCTTC.